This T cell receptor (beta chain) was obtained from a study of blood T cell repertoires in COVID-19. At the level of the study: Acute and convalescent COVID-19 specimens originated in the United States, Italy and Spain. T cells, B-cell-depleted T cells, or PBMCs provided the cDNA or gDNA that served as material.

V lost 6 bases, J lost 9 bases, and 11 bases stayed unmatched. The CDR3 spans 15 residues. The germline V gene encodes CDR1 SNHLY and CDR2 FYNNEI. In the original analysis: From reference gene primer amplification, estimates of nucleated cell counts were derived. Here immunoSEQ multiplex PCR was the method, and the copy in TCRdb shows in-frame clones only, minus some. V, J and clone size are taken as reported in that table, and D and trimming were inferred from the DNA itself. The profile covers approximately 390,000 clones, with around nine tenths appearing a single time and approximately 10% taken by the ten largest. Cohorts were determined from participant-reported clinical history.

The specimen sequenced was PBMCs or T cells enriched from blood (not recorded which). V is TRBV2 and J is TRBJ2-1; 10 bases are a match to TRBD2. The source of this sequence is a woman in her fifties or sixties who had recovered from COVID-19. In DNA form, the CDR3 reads TGTGCCAGCAGCGCTGAACTAGCGGGGTTAGGTGAGCAGTTCTTC. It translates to CASSAELAGLGEQFF.